Listed below are T cell receptor beta chains from one sample, sequenced in a study of cytomegalovirus exposure and HLA in healthy donors. Clones were sequenced by immunoSEQ multiplex PCR, and TCRdb holds only the in-frame ones, with some missing. The sample has about 200,000 clones; 65% to 90% are singletons. The material sequenced was PBMCs. The receptors originated from a woman aged 30 to 39 in good health and CMV-seronegative. The CDR3 runs from the conserved cysteine through the conserved F or W. D genes are given only for firm matches. Part of the rows lack a size; the others show once, few, many or a class for expanded clones.

clone_size | d_call | j_call | v_call | cdr3_nt | cdr3_aa
. | TRBD2 | TRBJ2-7 | TRBV7-6 | TGTGCCAGCAGCCGCACGGGGGGGCCTTCCTACGAGCAGTACTTC | CASSRTGGPSYEQYF
. | . | TRBJ2-7 | TRBV5-1 | TGCGCCAGCAGCTCATCGAACAGAGACGAGCAGTACTTC | CASSSSNRDEQYF
. | TRBD1 | TRBJ2-7 | TRBV5-6 | TGTGCCAGCAGCTTGGTAGACAGGGGCTACGAGCAGTACTTC | CASSLVDRGYEQYF
. | . | TRBJ1-2 | TRBV5-1 | TGCGCCAGCAGCCCGGAAGTACAGGGCACCTATGGCTACACCTTC | CASSPEVQGTYGYTF
. | . | TRBJ2-5 | TRBV2 | TGTGCCACCAATCGAGGGCGGGGCCAAGAGACCCAGTACTTC | CATNRGRGQETQYF
once | TRBD2 | TRBJ2-1 | TRBV15 | TGTGCCACCAGCAGAGATTGGGCGGGGGACAATGAGCAGTTCTTC | CATSRDWAGDNEQFF
. | . | TRBJ1-1 | TRBV9 | TGTGCCAGCAGCTCTCGGGGAGGGGGGGGTGGGGCTTTCTTT | CASSSRGGGGGAFF
. | TRBD2 | TRBJ2-7 | TRBV5-1 | TGCGCCAGCAGCTACGGACTAGCGGTCTCCTACGAGCAGTACTTC | CASSYGLAVSYEQYF
. | TRBD1 | TRBJ2-1 | TRBV29-1 | TGCAGCGTTTACCACCAGGGGGCCTACAATGAGCAGTTCTTC | CSVYHQGAYNEQFF
once | . | TRBJ2-1 | TRBV7-9 | TGTGCCAGCAGCCCCTACTTCGTGGCAGGGCCTTTGAATGAGCAGTTCTTC | CASSPYFVAGPLNEQFF
. | . | TRBJ2-3 | TRBV27 | TGTGCCAGCAGTCCCGGGACTCCTAGCACAGATACGCAGTATTTT | CASSPGTPSTDTQYF
. | . | TRBJ2-1 | TRBV30 | TGTGCCTGGAGTGATCCGCACAGATCCAATGAGCAGTTCTTC | CAWSDPHRSNEQFF
once | TRBD1 | TRBJ1-3 | TRBV7-3 | TGTGCCAGCAGCTCGCCGGGACAGGGGAATGGAAACACCATATATTTT | CASSSPGQGNGNTIYF
. | . | TRBJ2-1 | TRBV6-1 | TGTGCCAGCAGCAGAACCAACAATGAGCAGTTCTTC | CASSRTNNEQFF
. | TRBD1 | TRBJ1-1 | TRBV7-9 | TGTGCCGGCCAAACAGGGGGTTGGAACACTGAAGCTTTCTTT | CAGQTGGWNTEAFF
. | . | TRBJ2-5 | TRBV29-1 | TGCAGCGTTGAAGTTGGCCAGGGAAGAGACTTC | CSVEVGQGRDF
. | . | TRBJ1-6 | TRBV2 | TGTGCCAGCAGTGAACAGGGTCTTTATTCACCCCTCCACTTT | CASSEQGLYSPLHF
. | . | TRBJ1-5 | TRBV19 | TGTGCCAGTAGTATAGGGGGGGGCCGGCAGCCCCAGCATTTT | CASSIGGGRQPQHF
. | . | TRBJ2-7 | TRBV10-3 | TGTGCCATCAGTGCCCCCCGGGGGGCAGGGGATTCCTACGAGCAGTACTTC | CAISAPRGAGDSYEQYF
. | TRBD2 | TRBJ2-7 | TRBV6-1 | TGTGCCAGCAGTGACCAAAGGCTAGCGGGAGGTACGTACGAGCAGTACTTC | CASSDQRLAGGTYEQYF
once | . | TRBJ1-1 | TRBV6-1 | TGTGCCAGCATTTACAGCGGGGGCACTGAAGCTTTCTTT | CASIYSGGTEAFF
few | . | TRBJ2-7 | TRBV19 | TGTGCCAGTAGTAAGCGGGACAGGCCCTACGAGCAGTACTTC | CASSKRDRPYEQYF
once | TRBD1 | TRBJ1-4 | TRBV19 | TGTGCCAGTAGACAGGGGGCCGGGGAAAAACTGTTTTTT | CASRQGAGEKLFF
. | . | TRBJ1-1 | TRBV28 | TGTGCCAGCACCGCAGTTGAAGACACTGAAGCTTTCTTT | CASTAVEDTEAFF
. | TRBD2 | TRBJ2-7 | TRBV28 | TGTGCCAGCAGTTTAGGAGAGTTAGGACTAGCGGCGTCCTACGAGCAGTACTTC | CASSLGELGLAASYEQYF
. | TRBD1 | TRBJ2-7 | TRBV7-6 | TGTGCCAGCAGCTTGGGACAGGGGGTAGGTCGTTACGAGCAGTACTTC | CASSLGQGVGRYEQYF
. | TRBD2 | TRBJ2-1 | TRBV10-3 | TGTGCCATCAGAACCGGGACTAGCGGCACCAATGAGCAGTTCTTC | CAIRTGTSGTNEQFF